This T cell receptor (beta chain) was retrieved from a study of shared clonotypes between healthy human individuals. TCRdb's copy holds only in-frame clones and misses some; the assay was immunoSEQ multiplex PCR. The sample gives about 1.1 million clones, 77% of which show up once; 0.89% is in the top ten. The source material was memory CD4+ T cells from PBMCs. Subset given: CD45RA-negative fraction. This receptor was taken from a man between 18 and 29 years old in good health. Some clones in this sample may be carry-over from other donors' samples.

The CDR3 is CASSRGLRSYNEQFF. The CDR3 bases are TGCGCCAGCAGCCGCGGACTACGATCGTACAATGAGCAGTTCTTC. The rearrangement joins TRBV5-1 to TRBJ2-1, with D possibly being TRBD2 (6 bases). CDR1 and CDR2 from the germline V gene are SGHRS and YFSETQ. Trimming removed 4 bases at V and 4 bases at J, with 15 bases between. The CDR3 has 15 amino acids.